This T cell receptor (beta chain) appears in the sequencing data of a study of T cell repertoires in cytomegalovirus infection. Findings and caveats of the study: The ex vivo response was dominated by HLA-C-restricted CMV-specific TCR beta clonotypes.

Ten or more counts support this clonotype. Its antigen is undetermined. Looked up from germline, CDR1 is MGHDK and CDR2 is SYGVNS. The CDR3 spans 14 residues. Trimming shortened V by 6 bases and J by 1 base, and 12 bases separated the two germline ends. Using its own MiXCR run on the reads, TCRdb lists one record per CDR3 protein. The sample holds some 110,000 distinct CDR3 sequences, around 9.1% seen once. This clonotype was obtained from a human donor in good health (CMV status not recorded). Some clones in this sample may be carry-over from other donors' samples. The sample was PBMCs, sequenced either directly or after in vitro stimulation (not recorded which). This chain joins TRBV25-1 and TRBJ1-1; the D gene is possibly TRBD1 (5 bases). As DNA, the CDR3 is TGTGCCAGCAGGGGCCTCGGGGGGAACACTGAAGCTTTCTTT. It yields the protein CASRGLGGNTEAFF.